The text below deals with one T cell receptor (beta chain). No antigen is known for it. There were at least 6 micrograms of total RNA extracted from every sample. This specimen belongs to a study of blood T cells in healthy people across ages. Study results and caveats: Higher diversity, along with more naive CD4+ cells, distinguished long-lived donors from aged donors. CMV status of donors was unknown, possibly confounding expanded clonotype changes. The authors considered diversity estimates from one million T cells to be underestimates.

PCR was performed a second time for about 7 to 12 cycles using a sample-barcoded 5' primer and a J-beta primer mix. TCRdb ran MiXCR on the 5' RACE reads and lists one entry per CDR3 protein. The sample lists more than 800,000 distinct CDR3 sequences, around 26% occurring once. CDR1 is SGHTA, CDR2 FQGNSA, per germline. Trimming stripped 7 bases from V and 2 bases from J, with 15 bases between. This CDR3 spans 15 amino acids. The sequenced sample was blood. The chain couples TRBV7-2 to TRBJ2-1; D might be TRBD1 (5 bases). This receptor was taken from an elderly woman in good health. The CDR3 DNA follows: TGTGCCAGCAAATCCCATGGGGCAGCCTACAATGAGCAGTTCTTC. Translation gives CASKSHGAAYNEQFF.